The source of this T cell receptor (beta chain) is a study of CD8+CD57+ T cells in acquired aplastic anemia. Looking at the study overall: Recorded DNA amounts for sorted CD4+ and CD8+ cells had an average of around 3 ug. Study-level points and caveats: A significant difference in CD8+ Simpson's diversity between patients and controls was not found.

Genomic DNA acted as the template from which TCR beta VDJ combination and CDR3 sequence profiling were carried out. A single record per CDR3 protein comes from TCRdb applying MiXCR to the reads. Here the sample spans 100,000 to 150,000 distinct CDR3 sequences, 30% to 45% being singletons. With regard to this clonotype: What it recognizes is unknown.

Between the trimmed V and J ends, which lost 2 bases and 0 bases, there was a span of 10 bases. The CDR3 runs to 16 residues. Germline CDR1 and CDR2: MNHEY and SVGAGI. The patients chosen for sequencing had shown expansion of CD8+CD57+ cells (detected by flow cytometry). No therapy had been given to the patients at the time of blood sampling. Sequencing used sorted CD4+, CD8+, or CD8+CD57+ T cells (not recorded which) from PBMCs. This chain connects TRBV6-5 to TRBJ1-4; D uncertain. The TCR was taken from a human donor with aplastic anemia. Written as DNA, the CDR3 is TGTGCCAGCAGTTACCCCGTATTAACAACTAATGAAAAACTGTTTTTT. Translation gives CASSYPVLTTNEKLFF.